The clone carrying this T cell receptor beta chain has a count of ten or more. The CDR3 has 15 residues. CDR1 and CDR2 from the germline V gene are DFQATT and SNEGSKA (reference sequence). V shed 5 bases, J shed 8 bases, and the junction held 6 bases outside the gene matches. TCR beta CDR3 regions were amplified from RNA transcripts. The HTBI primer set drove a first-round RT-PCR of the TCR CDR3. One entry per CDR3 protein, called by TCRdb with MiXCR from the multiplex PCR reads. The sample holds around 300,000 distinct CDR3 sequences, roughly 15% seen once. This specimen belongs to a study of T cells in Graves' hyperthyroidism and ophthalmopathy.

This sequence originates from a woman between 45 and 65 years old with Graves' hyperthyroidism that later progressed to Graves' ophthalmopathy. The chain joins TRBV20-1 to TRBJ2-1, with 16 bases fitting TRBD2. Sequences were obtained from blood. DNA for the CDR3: TGCAGTGCTTGGGGACTAGCGGGAGGGATGGATGAGCAGTTCTTC. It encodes CSAWGLAGGMDEQFF.